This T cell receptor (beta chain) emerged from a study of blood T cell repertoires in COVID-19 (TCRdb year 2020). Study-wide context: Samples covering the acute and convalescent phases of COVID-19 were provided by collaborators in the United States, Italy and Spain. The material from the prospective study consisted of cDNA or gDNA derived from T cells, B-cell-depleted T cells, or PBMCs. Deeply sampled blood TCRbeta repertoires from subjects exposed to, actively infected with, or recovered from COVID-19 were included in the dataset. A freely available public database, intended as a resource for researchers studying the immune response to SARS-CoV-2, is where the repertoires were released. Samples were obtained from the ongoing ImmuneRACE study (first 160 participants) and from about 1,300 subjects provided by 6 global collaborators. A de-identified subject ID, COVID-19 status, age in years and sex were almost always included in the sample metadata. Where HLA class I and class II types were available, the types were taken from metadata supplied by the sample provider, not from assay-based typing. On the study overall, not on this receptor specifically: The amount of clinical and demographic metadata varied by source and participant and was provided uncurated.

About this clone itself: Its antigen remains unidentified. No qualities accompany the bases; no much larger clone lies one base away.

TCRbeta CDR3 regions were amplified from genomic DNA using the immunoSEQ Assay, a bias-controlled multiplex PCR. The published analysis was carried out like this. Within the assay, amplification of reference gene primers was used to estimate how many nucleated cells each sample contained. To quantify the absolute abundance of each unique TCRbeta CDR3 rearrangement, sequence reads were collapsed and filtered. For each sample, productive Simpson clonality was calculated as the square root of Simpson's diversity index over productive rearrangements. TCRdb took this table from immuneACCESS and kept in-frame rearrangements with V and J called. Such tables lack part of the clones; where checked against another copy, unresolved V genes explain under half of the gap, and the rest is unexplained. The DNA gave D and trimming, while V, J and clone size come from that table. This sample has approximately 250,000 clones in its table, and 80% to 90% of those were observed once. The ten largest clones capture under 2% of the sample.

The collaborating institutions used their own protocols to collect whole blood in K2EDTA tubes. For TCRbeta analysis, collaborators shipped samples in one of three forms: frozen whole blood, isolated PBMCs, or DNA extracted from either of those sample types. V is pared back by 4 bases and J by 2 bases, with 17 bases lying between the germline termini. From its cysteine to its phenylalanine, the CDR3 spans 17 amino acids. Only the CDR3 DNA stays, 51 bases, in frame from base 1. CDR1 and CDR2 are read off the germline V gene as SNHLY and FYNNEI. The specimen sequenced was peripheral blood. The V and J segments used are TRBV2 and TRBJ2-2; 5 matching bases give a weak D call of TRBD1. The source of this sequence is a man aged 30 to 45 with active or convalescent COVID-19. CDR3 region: CASSVSIAQGNTGELFF. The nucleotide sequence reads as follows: TGTGCCAGCAGTGTGTCTATCGCTCAGGGAAACACCGGGGAGCTGTTTTTT.